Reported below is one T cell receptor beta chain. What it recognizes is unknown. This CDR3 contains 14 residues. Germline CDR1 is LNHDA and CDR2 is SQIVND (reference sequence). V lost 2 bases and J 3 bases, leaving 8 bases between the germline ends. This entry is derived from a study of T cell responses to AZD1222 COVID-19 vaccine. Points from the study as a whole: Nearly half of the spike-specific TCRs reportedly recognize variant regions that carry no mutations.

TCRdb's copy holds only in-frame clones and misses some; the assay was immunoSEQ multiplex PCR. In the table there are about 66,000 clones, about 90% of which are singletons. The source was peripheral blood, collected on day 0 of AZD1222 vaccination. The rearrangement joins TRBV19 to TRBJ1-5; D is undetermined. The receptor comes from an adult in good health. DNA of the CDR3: TGTGCCAGTAGTATACAGCGTTACAATCAGCCCCAGCATTTT. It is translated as CASSIQRYNQPQHF.